A single sample gave rise to the 19 T cell receptor beta chains below, sequenced in a study of identifying expanded T cells in peripheral blood. Only in-frame clones appear in the TCRdb table, and some are missing; sequencing was by immunoSEQ multiplex PCR. Among under 150,000 clones, 75% to 90% were seen once, and the ten largest hold less than 4%. Sequencing used blood. The receptors come from a person aged 18 to 75 in good health.

The genes are TRBV11-2 and TRBJ2-2; perhaps TRBD2 as D (6 bases). CDR3 size: 13 residues. V dropped 10 bases and J dropped 7 bases, with 16 bases sitting between them. Germline V gene sequence: CDR1 SGHAT, CDR2 FQNNGV. In DNA, the CDR3 is TGTGCCACCCTAGCGTTAATGGGCGGGGAGCTGTTTTTT. It encodes CATLALMGGELFF.

The chain recombines TRBV19 with TRBJ2-1; tentative D call: TRBD2 (7 bases). There are 14 residues in the CDR3. From germline, CDR1 is LNHDA and CDR2 SQIVND (reference sequence). V was shortened by 2 bases and J by 10 bases, with 15 bases between the two germline ends. The CDR3 sequence is CASSISGTPNEQFF. The CDR3 DNA reads as TGTGCCAGTAGTATAAGCGGGACACCTAACGAGCAGTTCTTC.

The chain combines TRBV6-6 with TRBJ1-6; D is unresolved. CDR3 length equals 13 residues. The V and J ends lost 11 bases and 0 bases respectively, with 8 bases between them. From germline, CDR1 is MNHNY and CDR2 SVGAGI (reference sequence). CDR3 nucleotides: TGTGCCGGAAGGAGCTCCTATAATTCACCCCTCCACTTT. As protein: CAGRSSYNSPLHF.

J is TRBJ2-2 and V is TRBV29-1, with a tentative D call TRBD1 (5 bases). Germline assignment: CDR1 SQVTM and CDR2 ANQGSEA. The CDR3 is 12 residues long. CDR3 in amino acids: CSATQDTGELFF. In DNA form, the CDR3 reads TGCAGTGCCACACAGGACACCGGGGAGCTGTTTTTT.

This clone was seen only a few times. The chain combines TRBV7-9 with TRBJ1-1; D may be TRBD1 (5 bases). CDR1 SEHNR and CDR2 FQNEAQ come from the germline V gene (reference sequence). Trimming removed 0 bases from V and 7 bases from J, with 9 bases in between. The length of the CDR3 is 13 residues. The CDR3 sequence: CASSLAGAGEAFF. DNA for the CDR3: TGTGCCAGCAGCTTAGCAGGGGCGGGTGAAGCTTTCTTT.

This clone was seen only once. This chain links TRBV2 with TRBJ2-2; D is undetermined. V lost 8 bases and J lost 5, with 18 bases in between. This CDR3 spans 15 amino acids. The germline gives CDR1 SNHLY, CDR2 FYNNEI. The DNA for the CDR3 is TGTGCCAGCTCGTCTTCTCTCATCAAGACCGGGGAGCTGTTTTTT. It translates to CASSSSLIKTGELFF.

The chain employs TRBV18 and TRBJ1-2, with 8 bases that match TRBD1. V trimming: 3 bases; J trimming: 8 bases; junction bases outside the gene matches: 8. CDR1 and CDR2 from the germline V gene are KGHSH and LQKENI. The CDR3 has 14 residues. CDR3 amino acids: CASSPTGERRGYTF. DNA of the CDR3: TGTGCCAGCTCACCGACAGGGGAGCGGCGGGGCTACACCTTC.

The chain couples TRBV4-3 to TRBJ1-1, with D unresolved. This CDR3 region has 14 residues. V was clipped by 0 bases and J by 1 base, with 6 bases between them. The germline V gene has CDR1 LGHNA and CDR2 YSLEER. The CDR3 DNA is TGCGCCAGCAGCCAAGATCATGGGAACACTGAAGCTTTCTTT. The encoded protein is CASSQDHGNTEAFF.

The genes are TRBV27 and TRBJ2-1; 7 bases agree with TRBD1. This CDR3 is 15 amino acids long. The ends lost 6 bases at V and 6 bases at J; junction bases unmatched: 11. CDR1 is MNHEY, CDR2 SMNVEV, per germline (reference sequence). The CDR3 DNA follows: TGTGCCAGCAGCAAAGACAGGGTACTGGGCAATGAGCAGTTCTTC. Translation: CASSKDRVLGNEQFF.

This clone came up a few times. The chain recombines TRBV29-1 with TRBJ1-3, with D possibly TRBD1 on 6 matching bases. The CDR3 totals 14 residues. CDR1 SQVTM and CDR2 ANQGSEA come from the germline V gene. Trimming took 4 bases from V and 4 from J, leaving 14 bases between them. CDR3 sequence: CSVAHPDRGNTIYF. The CDR3, as DNA: TGCAGCGTTGCCCACCCGGACAGAGGAAACACCATATATTTT.

This chain connects TRBV6-1 to TRBJ1-2; 9 bases match TRBD1. CDR3 length: 15 residues. Germline V gene data show CDR1 as MNHNS and CDR2 as SASEGT. Trimming cost V 3 bases and J 7 bases; bases outside gene matches: 9. The CDR3 sequence: CASSDSGQGGSGYTF. DNA of the CDR3: TGTGCCAGCAGTGATTCGGGACAGGGAGGTAGTGGCTACACCTTC.

The chain has TRBV11-1 and TRBJ1-5; D not certain. Germline V gene data show CDR1 as SGHAT and CDR2 as FQDESV (reference sequence). The germline V and J ends were trimmed by 1 base and 6 bases, with 10 bases remaining between them. The CDR3 consists of 14 residues. CDR3 residues: CASSLGGFGQPQHF. The CDR3 nucleotides are TGTGCCAGCAGCTTAGGAGGGTTCGGTCAGCCCCAGCATTTT.

This clone was seen once. Other DNA sequences in this sample translate to the same CDR3. The V call is TRBV11-2, the J call TRBJ1-1; D ambiguous. The CDR3 has 13 residues. Germline V gene lookup returns CDR1 SGHAT and CDR2 FQNNGV. V was shortened by 1 base and J by 2 bases, with 5 bases between the two germline ends. For the CDR3, the DNA is TGTGCCAGCAGCTTAGGACAAAACACTGAAGCTTTCTTT. This codes for CASSLGQNTEAFF.

This rearrangement joins TRBV18 to TRBJ1-5; D may be TRBD1 (6 bases). Germline V gene sequence: CDR1 KGHSH, CDR2 LQKENI. The CDR3 is made up of 14 amino acids. V was clipped by 4 bases and J by 5 bases, with 12 bases between them. The CDR3 nucleotides are TGTGCCAGCTCACAAAACAGGGATGATCAGCCCCAGCATTTT. Translating gives CASSQNRDDQPQHF.

This clone was counted once. The chain employs TRBV28 and TRBJ1-2; perhaps TRBD1 as D (5 bases). CDR3 size: 12 residues. Germline V lookup: CDR1 MDHEN, CDR2 SYDVKM. The V and J ends lost 7 bases and 7 bases respectively, with 13 bases between them. In DNA form, the CDR3 reads TGTGCCAGCACCTTCGGGACCCGTGGCTACACCTTC. This translates into CASTFGTRGYTF.

CDR3 loop: CASSRGGSNQPQHF. In DNA form, the CDR3 reads TGTGCCAGCAGCAGAGGGGGGAGCAATCAGCCCCAGCATTTT. The J gene is TRBJ1-5, the V gene TRBV7-9, with D maybe TRBD1 (6 bases). Germline V gene sequence: CDR1 SEHNR, CDR2 FQNEAQ (reference sequence). The CDR3 has 14 amino acids. V gave up 5 bases and J gave up 1 base, with 9 bases separating them.

This clone was seen once. The gene calls are TRBV5-8 and TRBJ2-2; TRBD1 agrees at 11 bases. The CDR3 sequence is 16 residues long. The junction had 5 bases not matched to a gene; V was cut back by 2 bases and J by 5 bases. Germline V lookup: CDR1 SGHTS, CDR2 YDEGEE. Here the CDR3 DNA reads TGTGCCAGCAGCTTACCCGGGACAGGGGGAACCGGGGAGCTGTTTTTT. It translates to CASSLPGTGGTGELFF.

The V gene is TRBV19, the J gene TRBJ2-3, with D perhaps matching TRBD2 (5 bases). CDR3 length: 13 amino acids. Germline CDR1 is LNHDA and CDR2 is SQIVND (reference sequence). V lost 3 bases and J lost 5, with 9 bases in between. CDR3 sequence reads: CASSMNRGDTQYF. The CDR3 DNA sequence: TGTGCCAGTAGTATGAACCGGGGAGATACGCAGTATTTT.

This clone was picked up a small number of times. The rearrangement joins TRBV7-9 to TRBJ1-2, with D hard to call. The CDR3 runs to 10 residues. Trimming took 5 bases from V and 4 from J, leaving 2 bases between them. Germline values: CDR1 SEHNR, CDR2 FQNEAQ (reference sequence). The CDR3 is CASSAYGYTF. The CDR3 DNA follows: TGTGCCAGCAGCGCCTATGGCTACACCTTC.